These T cell receptor beta chains were read from a single sample in a study of blood T cell repertoires in COVID-19. TCRdb's copy holds only in-frame clones and misses some; the assay was immunoSEQ multiplex PCR. Counted here are 200,000 to 250,000 clones, 82% occurring once; the ten biggest clones make up 3% to 4%. Sequenced sample: PBMCs or T cells enriched from blood (not recorded which). Receptor source: a woman aged 55-69 years who had recovered from COVID-19. Each CDR3 is given with its conserved first and last residue. A D gene is named only where the DNA matches it firmly. Not all rows give a size; the values are once, few, many and, for expanded clones, a class.

clone_size	v_call	j_call	d_call	cdr3_aa	cdr3_nt
-	TRBV19	TRBJ2-1	TRBD2	CASSPLESGSSYNEQFF	TGTGCCAGTAGTCCTCTCGAAAGCGGGAGCTCCTACAATGAGCAGTTCTTC
-	TRBV18	TRBJ1-3	TRBD1	CASSPKPGRGPGNTIYF	TGTGCCAGCTCACCTAAACCGGGAAGGGGGCCAGGAAACACCATATATTTT
-	TRBV7-5	TRBJ1-5	-	CVRSSALAGQPQHF	TGTGTCAGAAGCTCCGCCCTGGCAGGACAGCCCCAGCATTTT
-	TRBV6-1	TRBJ2-5	TRBD1	CASSEGLGTGVETQYF	TGTGCCAGCAGTGAGGGGTTAGGGACAGGGGTGGAGACCCAGTACTTC
once	TRBV12-5	TRBJ2-1	-	CASGLVHITNNEQFF	TGTGCTAGTGGTTTGGTACATATTACAAACAATGAGCAGTTCTTC
-	TRBV6-1	TRBJ2-3	-	CASSERGDTQYF	TGTGCCAGCAGTGAACGGGGAGATACGCAGTATTTT
-	TRBV27	TRBJ2-3	TRBD2	CATKVREGRTDTQYF	TGTGCCACCAAGGTGCGGGAGGGCCGCACAGATACGCAGTATTTT
-	TRBV7-2	TRBJ2-5	TRBD2	CASRRLAGEETQYF	TGTGCCAGCAGGAGACTAGCGGGGGAAGAGACCCAGTACTTC
few	TRBV3-1/TRBV3-2	TRBJ2-2	-	CASSQPLNTGELFF	TGTGCCAGCAGCCAACCTTTGAACACCGGGGAGCTGTTTTTT
-	TRBV6-6	TRBJ2-7	TRBD1	CASSYATGVNDEQYF	TGTGCCAGCAGTTACGCGACAGGGGTTAATGACGAGCAGTACTTC
-	TRBV11-2	TRBJ2-5	-	CASSLLQETQYF	TGTGCCAGCAGCTTACTCCAAGAGACCCAGTACTTC
-	TRBV25-1	TRBJ1-6	TRBD1	CASSELRQGAGVGSPLHF	TGTGCCAGCAGTGAGCTTCGGCAGGGGGCGGGGGTTGGAAGCCCCCTCCACTTT
-	TRBV18	TRBJ1-1	-	CASSPEGHGNTEAFF	TGTGCCAGCTCCCCCGAGGGACACGGGAACACTGAAGCTTTCTTT
-	TRBV2	TRBJ2-1	-	CASSERGSQHNEQFF	TGTGCCAGCAGTGAAAGGGGGAGCCAGCACAATGAGCAGTTCTTC
once	TRBV18	TRBJ2-5	-	CASSPFGTSQETQYF	TGTGCCAGCTCACCATTCGGGACAAGCCAAGAGACCCAGTACTTC
-	TRBV11-2	TRBJ2-3	TRBD1	CASSLDRVADTQYF	TGTGCCAGCAGCCTAGACAGGGTGGCAGATACGCAGTATTTT